Listed below are T cell receptor beta chains from one sample, sequenced in a study of T-cell reconstitution after alpha-beta-depleted transplantation in children. Via MiXCR, TCRdb re-called the PCR reads, giving one row per CDR3 protein. The sample has roughly 100,000 distinct CDR3 sequences, approximately 8% seen once. The starting material was PBMCs, obtained before TCRalphabeta/CD19-depleted stem cell transplant. These receptor sequences come from a boy aged 2 to 10 with acute lymphoblastic leukemia, due to receive a stem cell transplant. Both conserved end residues are part of each CDR3. The size field is filled for only some rows; it gives once, few, many or a size class.

v_gene	abundance	j_gene	CDR3aa
TRBV6-5	few	TRBJ1-5	CASSYSILSSNQPQHF
TRBV7-2	many	TRBJ1-5	CASSLGRIQPQHF
TRBV6-5	few	TRBJ2-7	CASSYSAGGVLEQYF
TRBV20-1	few	TRBJ2-7	CSARDEGGPRPYEQYF
TRBV5-5	few	TRBJ1-2	CASSLIQGANYGYTF
TRBV20-1	many	TRBJ1-1	CSARDGTGIREAFF
TRBV5-1	few	TRBJ1-2	CASSQDNYGYTF
TRBV20-1	many	TRBJ2-5	CSAAALAGGLGQYF
TRBV20-1	many	TRBJ2-1	CSALSPEGSYNEQFF
TRBV28	many	TRBJ1-2	CASIGDNYGYTF
TRBV20-1	.	TRBJ2-5	CSAQHQETQYF
TRBV6-1	many	TRBJ2-7	CASRTGGVHIYEQYF
TRBV21-1	few	TRBJ2-5	CASSKAGGPQETQYF
TRBV5-1	.	TRBJ2-3	CASSLAAGGSTDTQYF
TRBV20-1	.	TRBJ2-1	CTAISPGGGGPNEQFF
TRBV20-1	many	TRBJ2-7	CSARGDRGDLLSYEQYF
TRBV4-1	many	TRBJ2-5	CASSQDSWGGETQYF
TRBV20-1	many	TRBJ2-7	CSASRDNSYEQYF
TRBV7-8	.	TRBJ2-7	CASSLSRADEQYF
TRBV5-1	few	TRBJ2-2	CASSLGLSGGPSNTGELFF
TRBV12-3/TRBV12-4	many	TRBJ2-3	CASSFGGLTDTQYF
TRBV24-1	many	TRBJ2-5	CATSDPGSKGTQYF
TRBV5-1	many	TRBJ1-5	CASSPGRPNQPQHF
TRBV7-8	many	TRBJ2-3	CASSPGRSPTDTQYF
TRBV6-5	few	TRBJ1-1	CASSYGPGGGTEAFF
TRBV9	few	TRBJ2-1	CASSVTYGANNEQFF
TRBV2	many	TRBJ2-5	CASRVTGVVETQYF
TRBV6-2/TRBV6-3	.	TRBJ2-1	CASSRGFVEQFF
TRBV15	many	TRBJ2-6	CATSRHSGANVLTF
TRBV29-1	many	TRBJ2-5	CSAAGTGGETQYF
TRBV7-6	.	TRBJ1-5	CASSSSNSNQPQHF
TRBV27	many	TRBJ1-1	CASSLGPPSWGTEAFF
TRBV7-9	.	TRBJ1-2	CASSRQGDGGYTF
TRBV4-2	many	TRBJ2-1	CASSRRDSNNEQFF
TRBV19	few	TRBJ1-1	CASSMVTNTEAFF
TRBV5-1	.	TRBJ2-1	CASSPNGHRSYNEQFF
TRBV5-1	many	TRBJ2-5	CASRGGTGGPETQYF
TRBV20-1	many	TRBJ1-4	CSARSSSTNEKLFF
TRBV20-1	many	TRBJ2-7	CSARWSSGAPYEQYF
TRBV20-1	few	TRBJ2-7	CSARLEDYEQYF
TRBV2	few	TRBJ2-3	CASQGRGEQYF
TRBV4-2	.	TRBJ2-3	CASSQDGPTGTDTQYF
TRBV7-9	many	TRBJ2-7	CASSPRSGWDEQYF
TRBV20-1	.	TRBJ2-4	CSAPQGKNIQYF
TRBV14	few	TRBJ1-1	CASRGGTPEAFF
TRBV20-1	many	TRBJ2-1	CSASAGLAGDNEQFF
TRBV3-1	many	TRBJ1-5	CASSPTGGWDQPQHF
TRBV11-2	many	TRBJ2-2	CASSSTRAGELFF
TRBV7-2	.	TRBJ2-7	CASSAGSSGNEQYF
TRBV4-2	few	TRBJ2-5	CASSQMGVGGRGETQYF
TRBV5-1	.	TRBJ2-1	CASSPGLAAIIRNEQFF
TRBV20-1	many	TRBJ1-2	CSARSYGQSSNYGYTF
TRBV28	many	TRBJ2-5	CASSFPGQGGQTQYF